Shown below are 21 T cell receptor beta chains from a single sample sequenced in a study of shared clonotypes between healthy human individuals. Terminally differentiated effector memory CD45RA+ cells were excluded from the naive CD8 cells, which were CD45RO-negative and positively selected for CCR7. The method was immunoSEQ multiplex PCR; TCRdb's version includes in-frame clones alone and lacks a portion of them. The data hold 1.5 million to 2.5 million clones, with approximately 94% observed a single time. Material for sequencing was naive CD8+ T cells sorted from blood. These receptors were collected from a man between 18 and 29 years old in good health.

The chain employs TRBV6-5 and TRBJ1-6; D is perhaps TRBD1 (5 bases). Germline CDR1 reads MNHEY; CDR2 reads SVGAGI. The CDR3 totals 13 residues. V was pared by 2 bases and J by 9 bases, with 8 bases between. The CDR3 reads CASSYRGVSPLHF. CDR3 nucleotides: TGTGCCAGCAGTTACAGGGGTGTTTCACCCCTCCACTTT.

The rearrangement uses TRBV28 and TRBJ2-7; 7 nucleotides match TRBD1. CDR3 size: 15 residues. V was clipped by 6 bases and J by 0 bases; unmatched bases: 8. Germline CDR1 and CDR2: MDHEN and SYDVKM. CDR3 coding DNA: TGTGCCAGCAGCCCTGGGACAGCCGCCTCCTACGAGCAGTACTTC. Residues: CASSPGTAASYEQYF.

The chain couples TRBV27 to TRBJ2-7; 10 bases match TRBD2. Germline values: CDR1 MNHEY, CDR2 SMNVEV (reference sequence). The junction had 2 bases not matched to a gene; V was cut back by 0 bases and J by 3 bases. CDR3 length: 15 amino acids. The CDR3 DNA reads TGTGCCAGCAGTTTATCGGGACTAGCGAACTACGAGCAGTACTTC. Translated: CASSLSGLANYEQYF.

Details on this clone: This specimen includes other DNA sequences encoding the same CDR3. V gene TRBV9 combines with J gene TRBJ2-1; 7 nucleotides agree with TRBD2. J lost 2 bases, V lost 0 bases, and 2 bases had no gene match. The CDR3 totals 15 residues. Germline assignment: CDR1 SGDLS and CDR2 YYNGEE. The CDR3 sequence is CASSVGGGPYNEQFF. CDR3 nucleotides: TGTGCCAGCAGCGTAGGCGGGGGACCCTACAATGAGCAGTTCTTC. The whole variable domain, remainder taken from reference TRBV9 and TRBJ2-1, is DSGVTQTPKHLITATGQRVTLRCSPRSGDLSVYWYQQSLDQGLQFLIQYYNGEERAKGNILERFSAQQFPDLHSELNLSSLELGDSALYFCASSVGGGPYNEQFFGPGTRLTVL.

The chain carries TRBV7-8 and TRBJ2-7; TRBD2 matches 10 bases. The CDR3 runs to 16 residues. Trimming at V came to 1 base and at J to 4 bases, leaving 7 bases not matched to a gene. Germline loops: CDR1 SGHVS, CDR2 FQNEAQ. Here the CDR3 DNA reads TGTGCCAGCAGCTTAGGTCTAGCGGGGGCGGGGTACGAGCAGTACTTC. This codes for CASSLGLAGAGYEQYF.

This sequence joins TRBV30 and TRBJ1-1; no reliable D call. The V gene lost 4 bases and the J gene lost 2 bases, with 11 bases spanning the gap. CDR1 is GTSNPN and CDR2 is SVGIG in the germline V gene (reference sequence). This CDR3 comprises 13 residues. CDR3 protein: CAWTGAGNTEAFF. CDR3 nucleotide sequence: TGTGCCTGGACGGGAGCGGGAAACACTGAAGCTTTCTTT.

The rearrangement uses TRBV10-1 and TRBJ2-2; 12 nucleotides align to TRBD2. The CDR3 length is 20 residues. Trimming took 10 bases from V and 2 from J; bases not matched to a gene: 20. CDR1 is WNHNN, CDR2 SYGVQD, per germline (reference sequence). In DNA, the CDR3 is TGCGCCATACTAACCTCCCGGACTAGCGGGGAGATTGATAACACCGGGGAGCTGTTTTTT. Encoded protein: CAILTSRTSGEIDNTGELFF.

In its sample, this clone was seen once. The genes are TRBV28 and TRBJ2-7; tentatively, D is TRBD1 (6 bases). The CDR3 length is 15 residues. Trimming took off 7 bases at V and 0 bases at J, with 16 bases between the two ends. Germline CDR1 and CDR2: MDHEN and SYDVKM. The CDR3 coding sequence is TGTGCCAGCAACTTACAGGGCCCCCTCTCCTACGAGCAGTACTTC. Residues: CASNLQGPLSYEQYF.

V usage is TRBV27 and J usage is TRBJ1-6; possibly TRBD1 for D (6 bases). Germline CDR1 MNHEY, CDR2 SMNVEV (reference sequence). CDR3 length: 12 amino acids. The V end was cut by 5 bases, the J end by 14 bases, with 13 bases between. As DNA, the CDR3 is TGTGCCAGCAGTCCCCAGGGGATAACCCTCCACTTT. It specifies CASSPQGITLHF.

The chain recombines TRBV10-2 with TRBJ2-4; unclear D gene. Trimming removed 5 bases from V and 0 bases from J, with 8 bases in between. The germline gives CDR1 WSHSY, CDR2 SAAADI. This CDR3 region has 14 residues. The CDR3 protein is CASSLILAKNIQYF. The CDR3 coding sequence is TGCGCCAGCAGTTTGATCTTAGCCAAAAACATTCAGTACTTC.

The CDR3 sequence is CASSQYTGGLPYEQYF. The DNA of the CDR3 is TGTGCCAGCAGCCAGTATACGGGGGGCCTCCCCTACGAGCAGTACTTC. The chain is built from TRBV28 and TRBJ2-7; tentatively, D is TRBD2 (7 bases). Germline CDR1 and CDR2: MDHEN and SYDVKM. Trimming took off 6 bases at V and 2 bases at J, with 20 bases between the two ends. The CDR3 consists of 16 residues.

The chain is built from TRBV27 and TRBJ2-7, with D possibly TRBD2 on 7 matching bases. The CDR3 runs 15 residues. Trimming took off 0 bases at V and 4 bases at J, with 13 bases between the two ends. Germline V gives CDR1 MNHEY, CDR2 SMNVEV (reference sequence). CDR3 loop: CASSLSGGAGYEQYF. In DNA form, the CDR3 reads TGTGCCAGCAGTTTATCGGGGGGGGCTGGATACGAGCAGTACTTC.

The chain uses TRBV7-2 and TRBJ2-5; perhaps TRBD2 as D (5 bases). Trimming removed 5 bases from V and 2 bases from J, with 15 bases in between. Germline lookup yields CDR1 SGHTA and CDR2 FQGNSA. This CDR3 region has 15 residues. The CDR3 sequence is CASSPLDYSQETQYF. CDR3 sequence (DNA): TGTGCCAGCAGCCCTCTCGACTACTCACAAGAGACCCAGTACTTC.

The chain joins TRBV13 to TRBJ1-2; D ambiguous. This CDR3 is 13 amino acids long. The V and J ends lost 0 bases and 5 bases respectively, with 7 bases between them. In germline, CDR1 is PRHDT, CDR2 FYEKMQ (reference sequence). The CDR3 DNA reads TGTGCCAGCAGCTTAGGCCCGGAGTATGGCTACACCTTC. Translating gives CASSLGPEYGYTF.

The chain carries TRBV5-4 and TRBJ2-3; D unresolved. The CDR3 loop spans 11 amino acids. Germline CDR1 SGHNT, CDR2 YYREEE (reference sequence). Trimming removed 6 bases at V and 3 bases at J, with 5 bases between. CDR3 DNA sequence: TGTGCCAGCACCTTTACAGATACGCAGTATTTT. It yields the protein CASTFTDTQYF.

The rearrangement joins TRBV7-9 to TRBJ2-1, with 10 bases identical to TRBD1. The CDR3 has 16 amino acids. Germline CDR1 SEHNR, CDR2 FQNEAQ (reference sequence). Losses at the gene ends were 4 bases for V and 0 bases for J; bases not matched to a gene: 3. This CDR3 is CASSSGTGVSYNEQFF. The DNA for the CDR3 is TGTGCCAGCAGCTCGGGGACAGGGGTCTCCTACAATGAGCAGTTCTTC.

A note on this clone: The conserved phenylalanine or tryptophan normally closing the CDR3 is absent here, so this likely arose from a read error. The DNA is omitted, as the CDR3 cannot be located on it reliably, and the CDR3 follows TCRdb's listing. The chain recombines TRBV6-1 with TRBJ2-7. Germline CDR1 is MNHNS and CDR2 is SASEGT. The CDR3 is 11 residues long, counting both termini. The CDR3 is CASSDTGPHHH.

This chain uses TRBV28 with TRBJ1-1, with 8 bases matching TRBD1. Germline CDR1 MDHEN, CDR2 SYDVKM. CDR3 length: 14 amino acids. The trim removed 6 bases at V and 4 bases at J, leaving 7 bases unmatched. CDR3 DNA: TGTGCCAGCAGCCCCCCGACAGGGGCCACTGAAGCTTTCTTT. The encoded protein is CASSPPTGATEAFF. The variable domain in full, with the rest retrieved from reference TRBV28 and TRBJ1-1, is DVKVTQSSRYLVKRTGEKVFLECVQDMDHENMFWYRQDPGLGLRLIYFSYDVKMKEKGDIPEGYSVSREKKERFSLILESASTNQTSMYLCASSPPTGATEAFFGQGTRLTVV.

The chain couples TRBV7-9 to TRBJ1-2; TRBD1 might be the D (6 bases). V lost 5 bases and J 4 bases, leaving 11 bases between the germline ends. The CDR3 loop spans 13 amino acids. Germline CDR1 SEHNR, CDR2 FQNEAQ (reference sequence). CDR3: CASSLQGGYGYTF. In nucleotides, the CDR3 is TGTGCCAGCAGCCTACAGGGAGGCTATGGCTACACCTTC.

The chain joins TRBV2 to TRBJ1-1; D is uncertain. The CDR3 loop spans 15 amino acids. The germline gives CDR1 SNHLY, CDR2 FYNNEI. V lost 0 bases and J lost 5, with 13 bases in between. The CDR3 region is CASSEANPRGTEAFF. CDR3 coding DNA: TGTGCCAGCAGTGAAGCGAACCCCCGTGGGACTGAAGCTTTCTTT. Full variable domain (remainder filled in from reference TRBV2 and TRBJ1-1): EPEVTQTPSHQVTQMGQEVILRCVPISNHLYFYWYRQILGQKVEFLVSFYNNEISEKSEIFDDQFSVERPDGSNFTLKIRSTKLEDSAMYFCASSEANPRGTEAFFGQGTRLTVV.

The chain carries TRBV2 and TRBJ1-1; maybe TRBD1 (5 bases). This CDR3 contains 14 residues. V gave up 2 bases and J gave up 0 bases, with 7 bases separating them. Looked up from germline, CDR1 is SNHLY and CDR2 is FYNNEI. The CDR3 DNA follows: TGTGCCAGCAGTGAATGGGACCTGAACACTGAAGCTTTCTTT. This encodes CASSEWDLNTEAFF.